The 13 T cell receptor beta chains in this list originate from one sample, sequenced in a study of tumor T cells in aggressive B-cell lymphoma. Clones were read by immunoSEQ multiplex PCR, and TCRdb kept only the in-frame ones, dropping some. The sample gives some 7,800 clones, approximately 85% of which show up once; roughly 2.8% is in the top ten. What was sequenced was tumor tissue. The origin of the receptors is an adult with diffuse large B cell lymphoma.

The chain recombines TRBV9 with TRBJ1-5; D remains ambiguous. V lost 5 bases, J lost 0 bases, and 9 bases lay in between. The CDR3 extends over 14 amino acids. CDR1 and CDR2 from the germline V gene are SGDLS and YYNGEE. CDR3 in DNA: TGTGCCAGCAGTGAGGATAATAGCAATCAGCCCCAGCATTTT. It translates to CASSEDNSNQPQHF.

This chain joins TRBV15 and TRBJ1-2, with 8 bases fitting TRBD1. This CDR3 region has 16 residues. Germline V gene lookup returns CDR1 LNHNV and CDR2 YYDKDF (reference sequence). J was trimmed by 2 bases and V by 3 bases; bases with no gene match: 8. The CDR3 nucleotides are TGTGCCACCAGCAGTGGACAGGGCGGCCAAAACTATGGCTACACCTTC. Translation gives CATSSGQGGQNYGYTF.

V is TRBV28 and J is TRBJ2-5, with 11 bases that match TRBD1. V shed 5 bases and J 5 bases; nucleotides not matched to a gene: 7. The CDR3 has 15 residues. Germline CDR1 reads MDHEN; CDR2 reads SYDVKM. CDR3 in amino acids: CASSPRDRGGETQYF. The CDR3 DNA sequence: TGTGCCAGCAGTCCCCGGGACAGGGGGGGCGAGACCCAGTACTTC.

The count of this clone is one. This chain links TRBV5-8 with TRBJ1-5, with a weak D call TRBD1 (6 bases). There are 16 residues in the CDR3. Trimming pared 2 bases from V and 1 base from J, leaving 13 bases between. Per the germline V gene, CDR1 is SGHTS and CDR2 is YDEGEE. CDR3 sequence reads: CASSFRDKESNQPQHF. CDR3 DNA: TGTGCCAGCAGCTTCAGGGACAAGGAGAGCAATCAGCCCCAGCATTTT.

The chain has TRBV5-8 and TRBJ2-2; D not certain. Trimming pared 1 base from V and 3 bases from J, leaving 7 bases between. CDR1 SGHTS and CDR2 YDEGEE come from the germline V gene. The CDR3 totals 14 residues. CDR3 sequence reads: CASSLPTYTGELFF. The CDR3, as DNA: TGTGCCAGCAGCTTGCCGACTTACACCGGGGAGCTGTTTTTT.

The chain combines TRBV7-9 with TRBJ2-5; maybe TRBD2 (7 bases). This CDR3 has 15 amino acids. Germline lookup yields CDR1 SEHNR and CDR2 FQNEAQ (reference sequence). V dropped 1 base and J dropped 3 bases, with 12 bases sitting between them. CDR3 in DNA: TGTGCCAGCAGCTTAGTTGGGGGGGCTAAAGAGACCCAGTACTTC. This codes for CASSLVGGAKETQYF.

The chain joins TRBV29-1 to TRBJ2-3, with TRBD2 identical over 11 bases. The CDR3 has 15 amino acids. In germline, CDR1 is SQVTM, CDR2 ANQGSEA. V lost 7 bases to trimming and J lost 3 bases; unmatched junction nucleotides: 9. CDR3: CSAPLRLAGTDTQYF. In DNA, the CDR3 is TGCAGCGCACCATTACGACTAGCGGGGACAGATACGCAGTATTTT.

The V and J genes are TRBV14 and TRBJ2-7, with 8 bases that match TRBD1. The trim removed 3 bases at V and 2 bases at J, leaving 3 bases unmatched. CDR1 SGHDN and CDR2 FVKESK come from the germline V gene. The CDR3 has 14 residues. This chain's CDR3 is CASSQVRGPYEQYF. The CDR3 region has the DNA TGTGCCAGCAGCCAGGTCAGGGGGCCCTACGAGCAGTACTTC.

V is TRBV2 and J is TRBJ1-5; D is possibly TRBD1 (6 bases). CDR3 length: 17 amino acids. The germline V and J ends were trimmed by 5 bases and 0 bases, with 17 bases remaining between them. Germline-derived CDR1 and CDR2 are SNHLY and FYNNEI. CDR3 DNA sequence: TGTGCCAGCAGTCGTCCGACAGGAGAGTATAGCAATCAGCCCCAGCATTTT. It encodes CASSRPTGEYSNQPQHF.

This clone was picked up a small number of times. This rearrangement joins TRBV29-1 to TRBJ2-7; 8 positions agree with TRBD2. Germline V gene sequence: CDR1 SQVTM, CDR2 ANQGSEA. Trimming cost V 7 bases and J 1 base; bases outside gene matches: 6. The CDR3 is made up of 13 amino acids. Here the CDR3 reads CSGTGGGSYEQYF. The CDR3 DNA reads TGCAGCGGCACGGGAGGGGGATCCTACGAGCAGTACTTC.

This clone was found a few times. The chain is built from TRBV9 and TRBJ1-1, with D maybe TRBD1 (5 bases). With 3 bases removed from V and 5 bases from J, the gap between germline ends came to 11 bases. The CDR3 loop spans 13 amino acids. CDR1 and CDR2 from the germline V gene are SGDLS and YYNGEE. The CDR3 region has the DNA TGTGCCAGCAGCGCCGGGGGGAGTACTGAAGCTTTCTTT. Its translation: CASSAGGSTEAFF.

V is TRBV28 and J is TRBJ1-5, with a weak D call TRBD1 (6 bases). V was pared by 2 bases and J by 0 bases, with 17 bases between. The CDR3 length is 18 residues. CDR1 and CDR2 (germline): MDHEN, SYDVKM. CDR3: CASSLVQGELYSNQPQHF. CDR3 sequence (DNA): TGTGCCAGCAGTTTAGTACAGGGCGAACTTTATAGCAATCAGCCCCAGCATTTT. The complete variable domain, with remaining parts taken from reference TRBV28 and TRBJ1-5, reads DVKVTQSSRYLVKRTGEKVFLECVQDMDHENMFWYRQDPGLGLRLIYFSYDVKMKEKGDIPEGYSVSREKKERFSLILESASTNQTSMYLCASSLVQGELYSNQPQHFGDGTRLSIL.

This clone is a singleton in its sample. CDR3: CASSLGWGSGNGELFF. The CDR3 DNA reads as TGTGCCAGCAGTTTAGGTTGGGGTAGCGGGAACGGGGAGCTGTTTTTT. The rearrangement joins TRBV27 to TRBJ2-2; 8 bases are a match to TRBD2. The CDR3 loop spans 16 amino acids. Germline loops: CDR1 MNHEY, CDR2 SMNVEV (reference sequence). With V trimmed by 2 bases and J by 7 bases, 9 bases remained unmatched.